This entry features one T cell receptor beta chain sequence. The CDR3 has 15 residues. The germline V gene has CDR1 SGHRS and CDR2 YFSETQ. The V gene end was trimmed by 3 bases and the J gene end by 3 bases; junction bases not matched to a gene: 4. The source of the sample is a study of CD8 T cells in ankylosing spondylitis. One entry per CDR3 protein, called by TCRdb with MiXCR from the 5' RACE reads. The table includes a few hundred thousand distinct CDR3 sequences, around 20% detected once. The source of this sequence is a female donor with ankylosing spondylitis or in good health (not recorded which). Sequenced input: blood, either unsorted or a sorted T cell fraction (not recorded which). The V call is TRBV5-1, the J call TRBJ2-7; 12 bases are shared with TRBD2. The CDR3 region has the DNA TGCGCCAGCAGCTCCCTAGCGGGAGGGATCTACGAGCAGTACTTC. Its protein is CASSSLAGGIYEQYF.